The rows below give T cell receptor beta chains drawn from one sample of a study of tumor-infiltrating lymphocytes in primary liver carcinoma. One entry per CDR3 protein results from TCRdb running MiXCR on the multiplex PCR reads. The profile shows hundreds of thousands of distinct CDR3 sequences, almost 60% of them singletons. Specimen: peripheral blood. All receptors derive from a woman in her 30s with primary liver carcinoma and hepatitis B virus infection. CDR3s include the opening cysteine and the closing phenylalanine or tryptophan. D genes are given only for firm matches. Some rows have no size entry. The others give once, few or many, or a class for an expanded clone.

j_call clone_size v_call d_call cdr3_nt cdr3_aa
TRBJ2-1 NA TRBV7-9 NA TGTGCCAGCAGCTCTTTTAGCTCCTACAATGAGCAGTTCTTC CASSSFSSYNEQFF
TRBJ1-6 NA TRBV11-2 NA TGTGCCAGCAGCTCAACGGGTAGGAGCTCACCCCTCCACTTT CASSSTGRSSPLHF
TRBJ2-2 NA TRBV6-1 NA TGTGTCAGCAGTGAAACCCTTCCCGGGTGCGCCACGAACACCGGGGAGCTGTTTTTT CVSSETLPGCATNTGELFF
TRBJ2-1 NA TRBV11-2 TRBD2 TGTGCCAGTTCTATCGGGAGGGCCTCCCTCCTCTTC CASSIGRASLLF
TRBJ2-3 NA TRBV30 TRBD1 TGTGCCTGGAACCGGGACAGGAGCACAGATACGCAGTATTTT CAWNRDRSTDTQYF
TRBJ1-3 NA TRBV7-9 NA TGTGCCGGCCCCGGAATGGGTAGCAGAAACACCATATATTTT CAGPGMGSRNTIYF
TRBJ2-7 NA TRBV29-1 NA TGCATCGTTGGTCATAGCCTGGGCGGGCAGGGTTACGAGCAGTACTTC CIVGHSLGGQGYEQYF
TRBJ2-1 NA TRBV6-2/TRBV6-3 NA TGTGCCCGCAGCAGCTCCCAAGCGGCTCCCAATGAGCAGTTCTTC CARSSSQAAPNEQFF
TRBJ2-2 NA TRBV11-2 NA TGTGCCAGCGGCCTGAGAGGGAACACCGGGGAGCTGTTTTTT CASGLRGNTGELFF
TRBJ2-2 few TRBV12-3/TRBV12-4 NA TGTGCCAGCAAGGGGACGAACACCGGGGAGCTGTTTTTT CASKGTNTGELFF
TRBJ2-1 NA TRBV11-2 TRBD2 TGTGCCAGCAGCTTAGCGGGAGGGCCGCTTGAGCAGTTCTTC CASSLAGGPLEQFF
TRBJ2-3 NA TRBV6-5 NA TGTGCCAGAAGGCGACAGGCCATTGGGGGCACAGATACACAGTATTTT CARRRQAIGGTDTQYF
TRBJ2-5 NA TRBV11-2 NA TGTGCCAACAGCTTAGAGTTGGCGGCGGGCGGGGAGATCCAGTACTTC CANSLELAAGGEIQYF
TRBJ2-2 many TRBV12-3/TRBV12-4 NA TGTGCCAGCCAAAGGTTGTCGAACACCGGGGAGCTGTTTTTT CASQRLSNTGELFF
TRBJ1-3 NA TRBV6-5 NA TGTGCCAACAGAAGCTCTGGAAACACCATATATTTT CANRSSGNTIYF
TRBJ2-2 many TRBV6-5 NA TGTGCCAGCAGTCCCCGGTGGGGCGATACCGGGGAGCTGTTTTTT CASSPRWGDTGELFF
TRBJ2-3 NA TRBV28 TRBD2 TGTGCCAGCAGTCCCCTGGGGGGGAGAGATACGCAGTATTTT CASSPLGGRDTQYF
TRBJ2-1 many TRBV6-6 TRBD2 TGTGCCAGCAGCGGGGGGACTAGCGGGAGACAGCAGTTCTTC CASSGGTSGRQQFF
TRBJ2-1 NA TRBV29-1 NA TGCAGCGTTGGGCTCGGGGAGCGCCCATGGCATGAGCAGTTCTTC CSVGLGERPWHEQFF
TRBJ1-2 NA TRBV12-3/TRBV12-4 NA TGTGCCAGCAGTTTAAGGGTTAACTATGGCTACACCTTC CASSLRVNYGYTF
TRBJ2-7 NA TRBV11-2 NA TGTGTCAGCAGTCAGGACAGGGGATCGGGGGGGTTAGCCTACGAACAGTACTTC CVSSQDRGSGGLAYEQYF
TRBJ2-3 NA TRBV11-2 NA TGTGCTAGCAGCAAGATAGCGGAAGGATACACAGATACGCAGTATTTT CASSKIAEGYTDTQYF
TRBJ2-1 NA TRBV7-9 TRBD1 TGTGCCAGCAGACCAGCGACAGGGGTGAACTCCTACAATGAGCAGTTCTTC CASRPATGVNSYNEQFF
TRBJ2-2 NA TRBV29-1 TRBD1 TGCATCATTGAACGCAGGGGGCGCACCGGGGAGCTGTTTTTT CIIERRGRTGELFF
TRBJ2-1 NA TRBV11-2 NA TGTGCCACCAGCAAAACGACAGTGAGCTACTACAATGAGCAGTTCTTC CATSKTTVSYYNEQFF
TRBJ2-1 NA TRBV28 NA TGTGCCAGCAGTTCACCGGACACGTACAATGAGCAGTTCTTC CASSSPDTYNEQFF
TRBJ2-4 few TRBV6-2/TRBV6-3 TRBD2 TGTGCCAGCAAGGCGGGAGGGCGAACGGACATTCAGTACTTC CASKAGGRTDIQYF
TRBJ2-5 NA TRBV11-2 TRBD1 TGTATCAGCAGCTCGAACAGGGGAGAGACCCAGTACTTC CISSSNRGETQYF
TRBJ2-1 many TRBV12-3/TRBV12-4 NA TGTGCCAGCGGATTCAATGAGCAGTTCTTC CASGFNEQFF
TRBJ2-3 many TRBV12-3/TRBV12-4 TRBD2 TGTGCCAGCAGTTTTTTGACTAGCGGCCCCACAGATACGCAGTATTTT CASSFLTSGPTDTQYF
TRBJ2-3 many TRBV7-8 TRBD2 TGTGCCAGCAGCTTAGAACTAGCGGGGCACACAGATACGCAGTATTTT CASSLELAGHTDTQYF
TRBJ2-1 few TRBV4-2 NA TGTGCCAGCAGCCAAGTTACCCCCGCGGATTTTGGACTTAGCTCCTACAATGAGCAGTTCTTC CASSQVTPADFGLSSYNEQFF
TRBJ1-5 many TRBV12-3/TRBV12-4 NA TGTGCCAGCAGTTTATCAAGGGCCCTTTATCAGCCCCAGCATTTT CASSLSRALYQPQHF
TRBJ2-5 NA TRBV7-8 NA TGTGCCAGCAGCTTTTTAGATCATGGGGAGACCCAGTACTTC CASSFLDHGETQYF
TRBJ2-3 NA TRBV7-8 NA TGTGCCAGCAGCACCCTCCCTAAAGGGCCCAATCAGCCCCAGTATTTT CASSTLPKGPNQPQYF
TRBJ1-5 few TRBV28 NA TGTGCCAGCAGCCGCGGGAGGCAGGGCAATCAGCCCCAGCATTTT CASSRGRQGNQPQHF
TRBJ2-5 NA TRBV5-1 TRBD2 TGCGCCAGCAGCTTGGAGAGCGGGAGGGAGACCCAGTACTTC CASSLESGRETQYF
TRBJ1-1 few TRBV20-1 NA TGCAGTGCTAGTCTGTTGAACACTGAAGCTTTCTTT CSASLLNTEAFF
TRBJ2-2 NA TRBV11-2 NA TGTGCCAGCAGTCCCGCGGGGGCCTGGTACACCGGGGAGCTGTTATTT CASSPAGAWYTGELLF
TRBJ2-2 NA TRBV5-4 TRBD2 TGTGCCAGCAGCTCCAGCGGGAGGGGGAACACCGGGGAGCTGTTTTTT CASSSSGRGNTGELFF
TRBJ2-1 NA TRBV12-3/TRBV12-4 NA TGTGCCAGCAGTTCAACCGGGACTTCATACAATGAGCAGCTCTTC CASSSTGTSYNEQLF